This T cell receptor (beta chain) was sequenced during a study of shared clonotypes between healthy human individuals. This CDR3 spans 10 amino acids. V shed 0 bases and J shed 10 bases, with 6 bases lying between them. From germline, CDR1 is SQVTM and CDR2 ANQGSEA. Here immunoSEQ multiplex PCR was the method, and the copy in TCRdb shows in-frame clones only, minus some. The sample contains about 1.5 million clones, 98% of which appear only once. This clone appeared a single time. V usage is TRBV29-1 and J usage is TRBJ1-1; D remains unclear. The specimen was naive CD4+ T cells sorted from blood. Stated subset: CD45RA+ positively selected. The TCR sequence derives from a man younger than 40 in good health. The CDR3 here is CSVEEWGAFF. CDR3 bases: TGCAGCGTTGAAGAATGGGGAGCTTTCTTT.